This TCR beta chain was sequenced for a study of T cells expressing NK-cell markers. Study summary: Sequencing of TCR beta repertoires drew on sorted CD3+CD56+NKG2C+, CD3+CD56+NKG2C- and CD3+CD56-NKG2C+ T cells.

UMI-tagged 5'RACE template switching yielded the TCR beta cDNA. TCRdb re-called the 5' RACE reads, yielding one record per CDR3 amino acid sequence without DNA. The table for this sample gives fewer than 300,000 distinct CDR3 sequences. The CDR3 runs to 16 residues. CDR1 and CDR2 from the germline V gene are SGHRS and YFSETQ. The rearrangement links TRBV5-1 to TRBJ2-3; TCRdb's assignment of TRBD1 cannot be checked, as there is no DNA. The sample consisted of blood T cells: a sorted CD56 or NKG2C T cell subset, CD4+ or CD8+ T cells, or bulk PBMC T cells (not recorded which). The origin of this receptor is a woman between 18 and 70 years old in good health. The CDR3 here is CASSRYDRGRGDTQYF.